The next 16 T cell receptor beta chains were all read from a single sample in a study of control samples from healthy donors and cancer patients. TCRdb's copy holds only in-frame clones and misses some; the assay was immunoSEQ multiplex PCR. The sample shows 190,000 or so clones, just under 95% of them seen only once. The specimen sequenced was blood. These receptor sequences come from a man younger than 35 in good health.

CDR3 nucleotide sequence: TGTGCCAGCAGCAACGTCGGGGCTAGTTCTGAAGCTTTCTTT. Protein: CASSNVGASSEAFF. The V call is TRBV7-9, the J call TRBJ1-1; a weak D match, TRBD1 (5 bases). The V end lost 5 bases, the J end lost 6 bases, and 16 bases lay between the germline ends. CDR1 and CDR2 from the germline V gene are SEHNR and FQNEAQ (reference sequence). This CDR3 is 14 amino acids long.

CDR3 bases: TGTGCCAGCAGCGAGGGACAGGGGGCTGAGGAAAAACTGTTTTTT. Encoded protein: CASSEGQGAEEKLFF. The genes are TRBV7-9 and TRBJ1-4, with 12 positions matching TRBD1. Germline V gene sequence: CDR1 SEHNR, CDR2 FQNEAQ (reference sequence). The junction had 6 bases not matched to a gene; V was cut back by 5 bases and J by 8 bases. This CDR3 comprises 15 residues.

The CDR3 nucleotides are TGTGCCAGCAGTTTAAGCACTGAAGCTTTCTTT. Translating it yields CASSLSTEAFF. The V call is TRBV12-3 or TRBV12-4, the J call TRBJ1-1, with D unresolved. The CDR3 covers 11 residues. V shed 2 bases and J shed 4 bases, with 2 bases lying between them.

This clone was detected a few times. This chain uses TRBV14 with TRBJ2-7; 12 bases align to TRBD1. The CDR3 is 14 residues long. V lost 4 bases and J lost 6; bases outside the gene matches: 4. Germline V gene sequence: CDR1 SGHDN, CDR2 FVKESK. The CDR3 is CASSRDRGRGEQYF. CDR3 DNA: TGTGCCAGCAGCCGGGACAGGGGGCGTGGCGAGCAGTACTTC. Together with reference TRBV14 and TRBJ2-7, the CDR3 gives the full variable domain: EAGVTQFPSHSVIEKGQTVTLRCDPISGHDNLYWYRRVMGKEIKFLLHFVKESKQDESGMPNNRFLAERTGGTYSTLKVQPAELEDSGVYFCASSRDRGRGEQYFGPGTRLTVT.

This clone has only one observation. This chain joins TRBV27 and TRBJ1-1, with unresolved D. V shed 3 bases and J shed 1 base, with 9 bases lying between them. This CDR3 is built from 14 residues. Germline V CDR1 and CDR2: MNHEY, SMNVEV (reference sequence). DNA of the CDR3: TGTGCCAGCAGTTTGTGGGCGGGGAACACTGAAGCTTTCTTT. It specifies CASSLWAGNTEAFF.

The chain joins TRBV11-1 to TRBJ2-1, with D hard to call. This CDR3 spans 14 amino acids. Germline V CDR1 and CDR2: SGHAT, FQDESV (reference sequence). Trimming removed 5 bases from V and 5 bases from J, with 13 bases in between. The CDR3 DNA follows: TGTGCCAGCAGCCGGCACGGGCCAGACAATGAGCAGTTCTTC. This translates into CASSRHGPDNEQFF.

The gene calls are TRBV5-4 and TRBJ2-7, with D possibly TRBD1 on 6 matching bases. CDR1 SGHNT and CDR2 YYREEE come from the germline V gene (reference sequence). CDR3 length: 14 amino acids. The V gene lost 1 base and the J gene lost 5 bases, with 13 bases spanning the gap. CDR3 protein: CASSLTGRGNEQYF. CDR3 coding DNA: TGTGCCAGCAGCTTGACGGGCAGGGGCAACGAGCAGTACTTC.

This clone was seen a handful of times. V usage is TRBV7-9 and J usage is TRBJ1-5; no firm D call. CDR3 length equals 14 residues. From germline, CDR1 is SEHNR and CDR2 FQNEAQ (reference sequence). V lost 0 bases, J lost 4 bases, and 7 bases lay in between. CDR3 sequence reads: CASSLALENQPQHF. For the CDR3, the DNA is TGTGCCAGCAGCTTAGCGTTAGAGAATCAGCCCCAGCATTTT.

The CDR3 region is CASSFAGASGNTIYF. CDR3 nucleotide sequence: TGTGCCAGCAGCTTTGCAGGGGCCTCTGGAAACACCATATATTTT. The V and J genes are TRBV5-5 and TRBJ1-3, with D possibly matching TRBD1 (6 bases). CDR3 size: 15 residues. Germline V gene sequence: CDR1 SGHKS, CDR2 YYEKEE (reference sequence). V was cut by 2 bases and J by 0 bases, with 9 bases left in between.

The chain couples TRBV28 to TRBJ1-6; no clear D. V was clipped by 7 bases and J by 0 bases, with 10 bases between them. This CDR3 spans 15 amino acids. Per germline, CDR1 MDHEN and CDR2 SYDVKM. CDR3 in DNA: TGTGCCAGCAAGGGCTTCAGCTCCTATAATTCACCCCTCCACTTT. This codes for CASKGFSSYNSPLHF.

The chain has TRBV7-9 and TRBJ2-7; tentatively, D is TRBD1 (5 bases). Germline loops: CDR1 SEHNR, CDR2 FQNEAQ (reference sequence). The CDR3 consists of 16 residues. Trimming left V 3 bases short and J 3 bases short, with 18 bases between. The CDR3 loop reads CASSFGWGSTYYEQYF. The CDR3, as DNA: TGTGCCAGCAGCTTTGGGTGGGGCTCCACGTACTACGAGCAGTACTTC.

V is TRBV6-5 and J is TRBJ2-7, with no clear D. The CDR3 runs 14 residues. Trimming shortened V by 0 bases and J by 1 base, and 7 bases separated the two germline ends. Per germline, CDR1 MNHEY and CDR2 SVGAGI. The CDR3 nucleotides read TGTGCCAGCAGTTACTCCCCCCAATCCTACGAGCAGTACTTC. The encoded protein is CASSYSPQSYEQYF.

The J gene is TRBJ2-3, the V gene TRBV5-1; D is perhaps TRBD2 (6 bases). Trimming left V 5 bases short and J 7 bases short, with 20 bases between. Germline CDR1 and CDR2: SGHRS and YFSETQ. The CDR3 length is 15 residues. CDR3 sequence (DNA): TGCGCCAGCAGGTCCGGGACTTCCCTCGGCAATACGCAGTATTTT. This sequence encodes CASRSGTSLGNTQYF.

The chain carries TRBV7-3 and TRBJ2-3; D is perhaps TRBD1 (5 bases). V lost 5 bases and J 3 bases, leaving 15 bases between the germline ends. This CDR3 spans 15 amino acids. CDR1 SGHTA and CDR2 FQGTGA come from the germline V gene. CDR3 in DNA: TGTGCCAGCAGCCCCACCCTTACAGGAACAGATACGCAGTATTTT. It specifies CASSPTLTGTDTQYF.

The chain recombines TRBV10-2 with TRBJ2-7; 10 nucleotides match TRBD1. V was clipped by 1 base and J by 3 bases; unmatched bases: 0. Germline V CDR1 and CDR2: WSHSY, SAAADI. The CDR3 has 14 amino acids. CDR3 DNA sequence: TGCGCCAGCAGTGAGTGGACAGGGGGCTACGAGCAGTACTTC. Residues: CASSEWTGGYEQYF.

J is TRBJ2-1 and V is TRBV24-1; D might be TRBD1 or TRBD2, each matching 5 bases. The CDR3 sequence is 15 residues long. Per germline, CDR1 KGHDR and CDR2 SFDVKD. Trimming shortened V by 7 bases and J by 9 bases, and 21 bases separated the two germline ends. The DNA of the CDR3 is TGTGCCACCAGCCCCATGGGGGTAGCTTCCAGTGAGCAGTTCTTC. Translation: CATSPMGVASSEQFF.